This TCR beta chain was obtained from a study of blood T cell repertoires in COVID-19. Study details: The cDNA or gDNA used as material had been derived from T cells, B-cell-depleted T cells, or PBMCs.

The table came from immunoSEQ multiplex PCR; TCRdb's copy has only in-frame clones and leaves some out. The data show under 250,000 clones, 80% to 90% seen once. The CDR3 is 17 residues long. CDR1 is LGHDT, CDR2 YNNKEL, per germline (reference sequence). Trimming stripped 1 base from V and 1 base from J, with 17 bases between. This TCR was sampled from a woman in her 50s with active or convalescent COVID-19. The V gene is TRBV3-1 (or the pseudogene TRBV3-2), the J gene TRBJ2-7; possibly TRBD2 for D (5 bases). What was sequenced was peripheral blood. The CDR3 protein is CASSQVWGGGQSYEQYF. CDR3 coding DNA: TGTGCCAGCAGCCAAGTATGGGGTGGAGGCCAGTCCTACGAGCAGTACTTC.